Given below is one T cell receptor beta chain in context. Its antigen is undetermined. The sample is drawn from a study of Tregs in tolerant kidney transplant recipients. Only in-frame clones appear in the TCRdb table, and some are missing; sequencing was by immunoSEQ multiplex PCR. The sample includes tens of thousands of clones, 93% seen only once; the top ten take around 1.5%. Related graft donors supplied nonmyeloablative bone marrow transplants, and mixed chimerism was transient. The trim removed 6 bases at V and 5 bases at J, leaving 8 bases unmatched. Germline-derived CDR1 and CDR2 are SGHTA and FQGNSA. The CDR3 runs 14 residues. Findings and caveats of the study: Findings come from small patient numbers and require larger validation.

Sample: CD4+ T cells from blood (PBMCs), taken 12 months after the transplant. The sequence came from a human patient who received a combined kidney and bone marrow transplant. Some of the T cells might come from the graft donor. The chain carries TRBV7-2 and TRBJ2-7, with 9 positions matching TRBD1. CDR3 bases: TGTGCCAGCAGGTACCAGGACAGGGGTCACGAGCAGTACTTC. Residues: CASRYQDRGHEQYF. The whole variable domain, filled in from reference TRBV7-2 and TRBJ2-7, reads GAGVSQSPSNKVTEKGKDVELRCDPISGHTALYWYRQSLGQGLEFLIYFQGNSAPDKSGLPSDRFSAERTGGSVSTLTIQRTQQEDSAVYLCASRYQDRGHEQYFGPGTRLTVT.